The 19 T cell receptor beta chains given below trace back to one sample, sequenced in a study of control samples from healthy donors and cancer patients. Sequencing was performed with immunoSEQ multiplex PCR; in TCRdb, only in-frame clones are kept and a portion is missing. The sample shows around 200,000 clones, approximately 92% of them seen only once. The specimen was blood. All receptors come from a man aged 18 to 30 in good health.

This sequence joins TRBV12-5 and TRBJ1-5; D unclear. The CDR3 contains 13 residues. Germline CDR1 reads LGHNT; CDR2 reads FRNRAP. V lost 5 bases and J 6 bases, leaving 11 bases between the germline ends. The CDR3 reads CASGPQTGQPQHF. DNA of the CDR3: TGTGCTAGTGGTCCACAGACGGGTCAGCCCCAGCATTTT.

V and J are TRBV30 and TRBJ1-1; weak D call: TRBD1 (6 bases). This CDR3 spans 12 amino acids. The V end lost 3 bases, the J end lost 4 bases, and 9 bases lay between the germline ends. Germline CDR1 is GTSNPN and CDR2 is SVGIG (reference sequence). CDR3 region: CAWRQGRTEAFF. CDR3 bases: TGTGCCTGGAGACAGGGCCGCACTGAAGCTTTCTTT.

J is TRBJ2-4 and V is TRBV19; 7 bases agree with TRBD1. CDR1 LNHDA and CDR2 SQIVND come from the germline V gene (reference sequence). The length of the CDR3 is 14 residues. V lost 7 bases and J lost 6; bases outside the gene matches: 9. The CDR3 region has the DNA TGTGCCAGTATTGGGACAGAGGGGAGAAACATTCAGTACTTC. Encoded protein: CASIGTEGRNIQYF.

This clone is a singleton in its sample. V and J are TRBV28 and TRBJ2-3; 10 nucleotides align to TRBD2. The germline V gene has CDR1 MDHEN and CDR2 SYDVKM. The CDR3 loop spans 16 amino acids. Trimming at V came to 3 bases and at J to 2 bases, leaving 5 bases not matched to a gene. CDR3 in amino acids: CASSFWTSGPTDTQYF. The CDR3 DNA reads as TGTGCCAGCAGTTTCTGGACTAGCGGACCCACAGATACGCAGTATTTT. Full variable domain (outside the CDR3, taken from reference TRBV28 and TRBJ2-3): DVKVTQSSRYLVKRTGEKVFLECVQDMDHENMFWYRQDPGLGLRLIYFSYDVKMKEKGDIPEGYSVSREKKERFSLILESASTNQTSMYLCASSFWTSGPTDTQYFGPGTRLTVL.

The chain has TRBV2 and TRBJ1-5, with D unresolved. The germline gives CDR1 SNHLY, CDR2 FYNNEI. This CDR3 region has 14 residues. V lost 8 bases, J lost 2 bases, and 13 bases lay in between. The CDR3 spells CASGGKGGNQPQHF. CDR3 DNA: TGTGCCAGCGGTGGTAAGGGCGGCAATCAGCCCCAGCATTTT.

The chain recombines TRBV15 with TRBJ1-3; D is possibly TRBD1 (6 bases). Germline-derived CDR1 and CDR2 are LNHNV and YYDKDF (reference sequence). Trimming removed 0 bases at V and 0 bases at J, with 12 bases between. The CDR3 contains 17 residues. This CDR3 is CATSRDLAGASGNTIYF. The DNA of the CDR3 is TGTGCCACCAGCAGAGATCTGGCAGGGGCCTCTGGAAACACCATATATTTT.

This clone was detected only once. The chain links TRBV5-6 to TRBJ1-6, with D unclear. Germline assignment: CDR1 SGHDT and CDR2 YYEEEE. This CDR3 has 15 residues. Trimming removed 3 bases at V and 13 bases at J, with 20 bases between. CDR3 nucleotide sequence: TGTGCCAGCAGCTCCCCCGGTTCGGGCCTAGAGCCCCTCCACTTT. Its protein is CASSSPGSGLEPLHF.

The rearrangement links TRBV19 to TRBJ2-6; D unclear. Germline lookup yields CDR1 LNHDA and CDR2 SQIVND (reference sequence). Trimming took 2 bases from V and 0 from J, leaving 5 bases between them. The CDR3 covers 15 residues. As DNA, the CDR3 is TGTGCCAGTAGTATACCAGCCTCTGGGGCCAACGTCCTGACTTTC. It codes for CASSIPASGANVLTF.

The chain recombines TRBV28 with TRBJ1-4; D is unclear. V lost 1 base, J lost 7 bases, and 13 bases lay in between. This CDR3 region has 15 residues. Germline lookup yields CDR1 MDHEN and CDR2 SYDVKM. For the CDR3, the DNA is TGTGCCAGCAGTTTATCTCCACGGGGAGGTGAAAAACTGTTTTTT. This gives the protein CASSLSPRGGEKLFF. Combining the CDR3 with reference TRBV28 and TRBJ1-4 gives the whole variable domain DVKVTQSSRYLVKRTGEKVFLECVQDMDHENMFWYRQDPGLGLRLIYFSYDVKMKEKGDIPEGYSVSREKKERFSLILESASTNQTSMYLCASSLSPRGGEKLFFGSGTQLSVL.

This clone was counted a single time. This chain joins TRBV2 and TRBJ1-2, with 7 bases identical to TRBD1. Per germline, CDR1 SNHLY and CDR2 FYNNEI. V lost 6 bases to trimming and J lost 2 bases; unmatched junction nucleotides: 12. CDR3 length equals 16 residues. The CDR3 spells CASRDNEGQWNYGYTF. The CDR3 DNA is TGTGCCAGCAGAGATAACGAGGGACAGTGGAACTATGGCTACACCTTC.

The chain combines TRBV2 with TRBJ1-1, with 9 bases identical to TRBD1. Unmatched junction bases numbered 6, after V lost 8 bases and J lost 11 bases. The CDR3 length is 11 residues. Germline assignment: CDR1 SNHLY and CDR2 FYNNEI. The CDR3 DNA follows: TGTGCCAGCCGCGAGGGACAGGGCGCTTTCTTT. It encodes CASREGQGAFF.

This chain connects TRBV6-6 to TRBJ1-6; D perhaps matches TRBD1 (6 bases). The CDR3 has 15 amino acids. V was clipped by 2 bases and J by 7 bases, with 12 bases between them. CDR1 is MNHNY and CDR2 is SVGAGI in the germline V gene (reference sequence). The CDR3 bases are TGTGCCAGCAGTTACCGAGGGGGGCTAAATTCACCCCTCCACTTT. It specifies CASSYRGGLNSPLHF.

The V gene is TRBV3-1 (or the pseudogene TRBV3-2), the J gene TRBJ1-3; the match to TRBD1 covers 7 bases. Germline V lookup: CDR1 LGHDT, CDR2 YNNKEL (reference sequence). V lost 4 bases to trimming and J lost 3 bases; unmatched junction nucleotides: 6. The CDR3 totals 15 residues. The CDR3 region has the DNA TGTGCCAGCAGCCCAGACAGGGCCGGTGGAAACACCATATATTTT. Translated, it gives CASSPDRAGGNTIYF.

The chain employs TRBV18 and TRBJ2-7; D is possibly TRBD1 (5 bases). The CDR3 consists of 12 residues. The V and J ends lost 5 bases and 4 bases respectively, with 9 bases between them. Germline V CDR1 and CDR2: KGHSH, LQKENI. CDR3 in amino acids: CASSIDSYEQYF. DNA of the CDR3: TGTGCCAGCTCAATCGACAGTTACGAGCAGTACTTC.

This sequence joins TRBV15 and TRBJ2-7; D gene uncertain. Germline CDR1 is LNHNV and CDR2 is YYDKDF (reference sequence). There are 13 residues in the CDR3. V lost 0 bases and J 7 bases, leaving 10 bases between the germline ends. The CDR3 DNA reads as TGTGCCACCAGCAGAGAGATAGTGGGGGAGCAGTACTTC. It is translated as CATSREIVGEQYF.

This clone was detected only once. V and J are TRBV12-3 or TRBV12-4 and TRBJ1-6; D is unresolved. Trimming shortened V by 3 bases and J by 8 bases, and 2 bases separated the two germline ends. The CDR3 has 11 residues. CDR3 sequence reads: CASSFDSPLHF. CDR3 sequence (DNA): TGTGCCAGCAGTTTCGATTCACCCCTCCACTTT.

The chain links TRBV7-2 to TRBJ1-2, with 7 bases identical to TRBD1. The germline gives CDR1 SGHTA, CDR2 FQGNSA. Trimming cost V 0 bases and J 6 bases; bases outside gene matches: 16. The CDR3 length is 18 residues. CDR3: CASSLAPGGTVKRDGYTF. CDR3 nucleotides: TGTGCCAGCAGCTTAGCACCGGGCGGGACAGTTAAGAGGGATGGCTACACCTTC.

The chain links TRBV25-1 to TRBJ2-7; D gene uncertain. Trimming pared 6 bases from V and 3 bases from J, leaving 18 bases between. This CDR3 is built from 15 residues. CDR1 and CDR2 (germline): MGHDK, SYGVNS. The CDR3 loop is CASSPNRSSYYEQYF. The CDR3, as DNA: TGTGCCAGCAGCCCGAACAGATCTTCTTACTACGAGCAGTACTTC.

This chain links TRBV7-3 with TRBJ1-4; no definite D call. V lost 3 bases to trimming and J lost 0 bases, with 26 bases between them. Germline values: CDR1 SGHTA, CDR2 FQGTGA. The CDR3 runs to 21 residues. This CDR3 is CASSFVTHIFRVFATNEKLFF. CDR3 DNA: TGTGCCAGCAGCTTTGTAACTCATATATTCCGGGTCTTTGCAACTAATGAAAAACTGTTTTTT.